The sequence of this T cell receptor (beta chain) was determined in a study of blood T cells in healthy people across ages (dated by TCRdb to the mid-2010s). About the full investigation: Template switching captured roughly one uniquely barcoded TCR beta cDNA molecule per two T cells in model experiments. Using the same blood draw, the study looked at two additional independent replicas of 1 million unique cDNA reads for two donors, one aged 18 to 29 and the other aged 80 or older. To avoid experimental bias, donors of different ages were randomly spread across the sequencing lanes. The donors were divided into four age groups: young (average approximately 16 years), middle-aged (approximately 39), aged (roughly 60) and long-lived (about 90). Using deep sequencing normalized with unique cDNA molecular identifiers, the study measured how TCR beta repertoire diversity changes with age.

Broader findings and caveats from the paper: Compared with the aged group, the long-lived group had more naive CD4+ T cells, fewer expanded clones and increased TCR diversity, a pattern suggesting age selection. Because donor CMV infection status was unknown, age-related changes in expanded clonotypes were potentially confounded. Conclusive comparison of naive and antigen-experienced compartments was prevented by the profiling of bulk unsorted PBMCs. Total diversity estimates from one million sequenced T cells were considered lower bounds and underestimates. Observed TCR beta diversity per million T cells fell roughly linearly with age, and a significant reduction was already apparent by age approximately 40. The percentage of naive T cells measured by flow cytometry correlated strongly with observed TCR beta diversity.

Of note for this clonotype: The antigen it binds to is not known. No base qualities exist here, and no much larger clone lies one base off it.

Donors were 35 to 40 systemically healthy Caucasian individuals from Russia aged roughly 6 to 100 years. Each donor gave approximately 10 milliliters of peripheral blood, collected into EDTA-treated Vacutainer tubes. Ficoll-Paque density-gradient centrifugation was used to isolate PBMCs, with at least 7 million per sample. Trizol reagent was used to extract total RNA from PBMCs, with at least 5.5 micrograms per sample. For every donor, an aliquot of PBMCs went through flow cytometry to measure the percentages of naive CD45RAhigh/CD27high T cells. Trimming takes 1 base from V and 0 bases from J, and the germline ends sit 8 bases apart. In the germline V gene (reference sequence), CDR1 corresponds to LNHDA and CDR2 to SQIVND. The CDR3 measures 15 amino acids from cysteine to phenylalanine. Left in the record is the CDR3 DNA by itself, 45 bases read in frame from the first base. The library relied on 5' RACE. These reads were obtained on an Illumina HiSeq 2500. The second PCR ran for about 6 to 11 cycles and used a J-beta primer mix along with a sample-barcoded 5' primer. A unique molecular identifier was introduced onto each TCR beta cDNA molecule by a template-switch 5' adaptor carrying 12 random nucleotides. At least 3 million CDR3-containing paired-end reads were obtained from each sample. All of the RNA was converted into first-strand cDNA using the Mint cDNA synthesis kit, with a TRBC-specific oligonucleotide serving as the primer. After uracil-DNA glycosylase treatment, a first 18-cycle PCR used universal primers M1SS and BC2_uni_R on all cDNA. The original pipeline was this. Normalization of each sample was performed by random selection of 1 million high-quality reads, each carrying a distinct molecular identifier. Reads sharing molecular identifiers were discarded rather than binned into consensus sequences. CDR3 identification, clonotype clustering and error correction used MiTCR with a Q25 quality threshold and the strictest error-elimination algorithm. A nonparametric unseen species model with Euler transformation was used to estimate a lower bound on total TCR beta diversity. TCRdb handled the public reads itself, with Q25 trimming in fastp and clone calling in MiXCR, and kept productive beta chains. Here each entry gathers all rows of one CDR3 protein and keeps the most common genes and DNA. The V and J calls, along with clone size, are taken from TCRdb and not from the paper's own processing. For this sample there are about 1.8 million distinct CDR3 sequences; about 49% appear just once. Less than 2.5% of the sample goes to the ten largest clones.

This clonotype originated in a middle-aged woman in good health. Sequencing was carried out using blood. The receptor chain draws on TRBV19 and TRBJ2-3; the D gene is perhaps TRBD2, on 6 matching bases. CDR3 reads: CASSIGGVSTDTQYF. In nucleotide form, the sequence is TGTGCCAGTAGTATAGGCGGGGTGAGCACAGATACGCAGTATTTT.